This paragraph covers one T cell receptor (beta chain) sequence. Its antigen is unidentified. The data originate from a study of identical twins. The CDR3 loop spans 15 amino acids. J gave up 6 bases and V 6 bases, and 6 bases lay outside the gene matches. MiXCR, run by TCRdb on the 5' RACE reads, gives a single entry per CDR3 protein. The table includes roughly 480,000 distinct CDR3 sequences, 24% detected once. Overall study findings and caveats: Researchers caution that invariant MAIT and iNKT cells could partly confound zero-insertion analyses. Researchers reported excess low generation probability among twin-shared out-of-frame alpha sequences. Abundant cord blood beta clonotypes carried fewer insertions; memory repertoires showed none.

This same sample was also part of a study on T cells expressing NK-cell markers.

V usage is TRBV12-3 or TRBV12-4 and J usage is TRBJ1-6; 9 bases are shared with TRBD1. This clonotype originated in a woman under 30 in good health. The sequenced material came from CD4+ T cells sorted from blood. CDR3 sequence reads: CASRPRDRVNSPLHF. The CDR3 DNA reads TGTGCCAGCAGGCCTCGGGACAGGGTTAATTCACCCCTCCACTTT.